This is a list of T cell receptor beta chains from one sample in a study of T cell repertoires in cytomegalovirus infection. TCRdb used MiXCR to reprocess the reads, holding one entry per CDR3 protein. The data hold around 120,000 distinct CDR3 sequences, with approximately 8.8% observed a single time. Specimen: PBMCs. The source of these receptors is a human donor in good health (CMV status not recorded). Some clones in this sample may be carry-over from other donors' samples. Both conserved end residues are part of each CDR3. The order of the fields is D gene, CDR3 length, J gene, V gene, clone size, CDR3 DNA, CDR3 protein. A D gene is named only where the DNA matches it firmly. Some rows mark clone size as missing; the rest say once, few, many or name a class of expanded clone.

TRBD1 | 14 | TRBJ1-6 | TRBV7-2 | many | TGTGCCAGCAGACCTGACAGGGAGTTAACACCCCTCCACTTT | CASRPDRELTPLHF
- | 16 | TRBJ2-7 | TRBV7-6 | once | TGTGCCAGCAGCCCGGCGCAAGGAGGGAAAATCTACGAGCAGTACTTC | CASSPAQGGKIYEQYF
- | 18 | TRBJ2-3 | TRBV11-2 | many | TGTGCCAGCAGCTTAGGAAAAGGGCGCGGAGCTAGCACAGATACGCAGTATTTT | CASSLGKGRGASTDTQYF
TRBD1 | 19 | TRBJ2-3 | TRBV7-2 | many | TGTGCCAGCAGCTTCCCTGGGGGGGGGGGGGACAGGGGGCGTCTTACGCAGTATTTT | CASSFPGGGGDRGRLTQYF
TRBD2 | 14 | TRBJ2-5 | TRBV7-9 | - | TGTGCCAGCAGTCTCAGCGGGGGGGCGGAGACCCAGTACTTC | CASSLSGGAETQYF
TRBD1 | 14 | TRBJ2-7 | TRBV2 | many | TGTGCCAGTAATAAGGGACAGCTCTCCTACGAGCAGTACTTC | CASNKGQLSYEQYF
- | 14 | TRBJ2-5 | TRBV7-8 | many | TGTGCCAGCAGCCTCAGTGAGGGCCAAGAGACCCAGTACTTC | CASSLSEGQETQYF
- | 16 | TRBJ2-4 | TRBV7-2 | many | TGTGCCAGCAGCCCGCGCTTCATCCTAGCCAAAAACATTCAGTACTTC | CASSPRFILAKNIQYF
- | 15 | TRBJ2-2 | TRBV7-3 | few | TGTGCCAGCAGCAAACCTGCTGGGGGAGCCGGGGAGCTGTTTTTT | CASSKPAGGAGELFF
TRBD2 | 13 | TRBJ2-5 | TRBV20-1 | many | TGCAGTGCTAGTAGGCTAGCGGGAGAGACCCAGTACTTC | CSASRLAGETQYF
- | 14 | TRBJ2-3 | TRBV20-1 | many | TGCAGTGCTAGTGGCCACCGGGGCACAGATACGCAGTATTTT | CSASGHRGTDTQYF
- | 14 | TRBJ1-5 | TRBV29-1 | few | TGCAGCGTTTCGGAGGGTTACGGCAATCAGCCCCAGCATTTT | CSVSEGYGNQPQHF
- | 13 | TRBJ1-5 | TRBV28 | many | TGTGCCAGCACTGGGACCTACACAGAGCCCCAGCATTTT | CASTGTYTEPQHF
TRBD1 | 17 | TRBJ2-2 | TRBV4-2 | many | TGTGCCAGCAGGGGACAGCCAGAGACCCTGTACACCGGGGAGCTGTTTTTT | CASRGQPETLYTGELFF
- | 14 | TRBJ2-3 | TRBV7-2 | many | TGTGCCAGCAGCTTAAGAGGGGTGGCAGATACGCAGTATTTT | CASSLRGVADTQYF
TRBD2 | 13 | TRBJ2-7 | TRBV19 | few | TGTGCCAGTAGTATCGAGGGCGGGGGCGAGCAGTACTTC | CASSIEGGGEQYF
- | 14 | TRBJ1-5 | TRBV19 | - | TGTGCCAGTACCTACGCGGGGGGCAATCAGCCCCAGCATTTT | CASTYAGGNQPQHF
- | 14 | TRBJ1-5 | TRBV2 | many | TGTGCCAGCAGTGAACTAGAAAGCAATCAGCCCCAGCATTTT | CASSELESNQPQHF
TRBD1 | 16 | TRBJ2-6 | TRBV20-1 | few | TGCAGTGCATCCCATGACAGGGCCTCTGGGGCCAACGTCCTGACTTTC | CSASHDRASGANVLTF
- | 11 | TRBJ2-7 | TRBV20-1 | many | TGCAGTGCTAGAGATCCGGAGTCGGTGTACTTC | CSARDPESVYF
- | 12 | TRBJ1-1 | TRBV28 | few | TGTGCCACGACAGCAGTGAACACTGAAGCTTTCTTT | CATTAVNTEAFF
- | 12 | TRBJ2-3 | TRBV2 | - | TGTGCCAGCCGCAACACCACAGATACGCAGTATTTT | CASRNTTDTQYF
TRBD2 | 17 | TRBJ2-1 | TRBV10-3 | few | TGTGCCATCAGTATACTAGCGGGGGGAACAGCCTACAATGAGCAGTTCTTC | CAISILAGGTAYNEQFF
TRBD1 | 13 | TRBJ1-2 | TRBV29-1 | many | TGCAGCGTTGCAGGACAGGGATCTTATGGCTACACCTTC | CSVAGQGSYGYTF
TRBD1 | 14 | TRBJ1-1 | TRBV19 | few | TGTGCCAGTTTCCCGGGACAGTCGCACACTGAAGCTTTCTTT | CASFPGQSHTEAFF
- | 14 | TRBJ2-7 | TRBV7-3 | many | TGTGCCAGCAGCCCTAGACCGGACAGCTACGAGCAGTACTTC | CASSPRPDSYEQYF
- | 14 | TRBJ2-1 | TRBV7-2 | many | TGTGCCAGCAGCACCCAGCTCAAAAGTGGTGAGCAGTTCTTC | CASSTQLKSGEQFF
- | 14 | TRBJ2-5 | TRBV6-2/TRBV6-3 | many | TGTGCCAGCAGTTCTCCGGGGTCCAAGAAGACCCAGTACTTC | CASSSPGSKKTQYF
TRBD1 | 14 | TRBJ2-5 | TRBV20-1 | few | TGCAGTGCTTGGGGACAGGGGATACGGGAGACCCAGTACTTC | CSAWGQGIRETQYF
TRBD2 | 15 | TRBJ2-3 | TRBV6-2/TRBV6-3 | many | TGTGCCAGCAGTTACTGGCTAGCGGGCACAGATACGCAGTATTTT | CASSYWLAGTDTQYF
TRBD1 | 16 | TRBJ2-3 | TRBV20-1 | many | TGCAGTGCCGCCACCCGTCTAACAGGGGGCGAGGGTACGCAGTATTTT | CSAATRLTGGEGTQYF
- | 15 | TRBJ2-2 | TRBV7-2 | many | TGTGCCAGCAGCTTAAGGTGGGCCGACACCGGGGAGCTGTTTTTT | CASSLRWADTGELFF
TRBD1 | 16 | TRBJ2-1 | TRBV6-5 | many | TGTGCCAGCAGTTACTCGGACAGGGGTCCCTACAATGAGCAGTTCTTC | CASSYSDRGPYNEQFF
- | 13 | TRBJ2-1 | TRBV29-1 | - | TGCAGCGCGGCCCTGAAGGCACTATCTGAGCAGTTCTTC | CSAALKALSEQFF
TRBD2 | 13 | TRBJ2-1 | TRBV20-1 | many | TGCAGTGCGCGGACTAGCGGGGTAGGTGAGCAGTTCTTC | CSARTSGVGEQFF
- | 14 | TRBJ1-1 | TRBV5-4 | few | TGTGCCAGCAGCTTGGGGGGTAGTGACACTGAAGCTTTCTTT | CASSLGGSDTEAFF
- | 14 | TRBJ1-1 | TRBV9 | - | TGTGCCAGCAGCGTAGGCTCTTTGAACACTGAAGCTTTCTTT | CASSVGSLNTEAFF
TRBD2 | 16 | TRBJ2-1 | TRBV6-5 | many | TGTGCCAGCAACCGGGGGACTAGCGGGGGGGGGAATGAGCAGTTCTTC | CASNRGTSGGGNEQFF
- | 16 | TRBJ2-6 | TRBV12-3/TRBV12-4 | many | TGTGCCAGCAGTGCGTCGGGACTCCCCTGGGCCAACGTCCTGACTTTC | CASSASGLPWANVLTF
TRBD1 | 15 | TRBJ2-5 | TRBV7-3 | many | TGTGCCAGCAGCCCCGGGACAGGGGCCTATGAGACCCAGTACTTC | CASSPGTGAYETQYF
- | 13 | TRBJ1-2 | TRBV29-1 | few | TGCAGCGTTAGGGACACCCAGGAGAGTGGCTACACCTTC | CSVRDTQESGYTF
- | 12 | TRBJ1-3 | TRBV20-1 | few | TGCAGTGCTAAACAGGACGGAAACACCATATATTTT | CSAKQDGNTIYF